This T cell receptor beta chain was sequenced during a study of T cell changes during pregnancy in multiple sclerosis. This CDR3 region has 16 residues. Germline V gene lookup returns CDR1 LNHDA and CDR2 SQIVND (reference sequence). V gave up 3 bases and J gave up 4 bases, with 19 bases separating them. TCRdb's table, derived via immunoSEQ multiplex PCR, lists solely in-frame clones and lacks some. The data hold 45,000 or so clones, with less than 95% observed a single time. This specimen consisted of CD8+ T cells from peripheral blood mononuclear cells, obtained in the second trimester of pregnancy. The rearrangement joins TRBV19 to TRBJ2-7, with D tentatively TRBD1 (7 bases). The source is a female donor with multiple sclerosis, enrolled in a pregnancy study. The CDR3 loop reads CASSISWQGGFYEQYF. DNA for the CDR3: TGTGCCAGTAGTATCTCCTGGCAGGGGGGTTTTTACGAGCAGTACTTC.